These 16 T cell receptor beta chains originate from one sample sequenced in a study of cytomegalovirus exposure and HLA in healthy donors. Assay used: immunoSEQ multiplex PCR; TCRdb lists only in-frame clones, some missing. The table includes 100,000 to 150,000 clones, roughly 95% detected once. The sequencing input was PBMCs. The origin of the receptors is a man aged 18 to 29 in good health and CMV-seronegative.

The chain combines TRBV28 with TRBJ2-7; possibly TRBD1 for D (5 bases). CDR1 and CDR2 from the germline V gene are MDHEN and SYDVKM. The CDR3 length is 12 residues. Deletions cut 2 bases from V and 3 bases from J, with 5 bases between. This CDR3 is CASSLQGYEQYF. CDR3 nucleotide sequence: TGTGCCAGCAGTTTACAGGGCTACGAGCAGTACTTC.

The chain uses TRBV28 and TRBJ1-2; no clear D gene. V lost 4 bases and J lost 1, with 16 bases in between. Germline assignment: CDR1 MDHEN and CDR2 SYDVKM. The CDR3 spans 16 residues. Written as DNA, the CDR3 is TGTGCCAGCAGTTCTCTGAGGAGACTACTTAACTATGGCTACACCTTC. It specifies CASSSLRRLLNYGYTF.

The V and J genes are TRBV18 and TRBJ2-2; D is undetermined. The CDR3 consists of 14 residues. Germline V lookup: CDR1 KGHSH, CDR2 LQKENI. V was trimmed by 9 bases and J by 0 bases, leaving 11 bases between them. The CDR3 coding sequence is TGTGCCAGTTTGGGCACCTCGAACACCGGGGAGCTGTTTTTT. Translating gives CASLGTSNTGELFF.

This CDR3 is CASSLMGLLTDTQYF. As DNA, the CDR3 is TGTGCCAGTAGTCTAATGGGACTACTCACAGATACGCAGTATTTT. The rearrangement uses TRBV19 and TRBJ2-3; 7 positions match TRBD2. The germline V gene has CDR1 LNHDA and CDR2 SQIVND (reference sequence). V lost 5 bases, J lost 2 bases, and 7 bases stayed unmatched. The CDR3 has 15 residues.

This chain uses TRBV29-1 with TRBJ2-1, with a possible D match to TRBD1 (6 bases). Germline lookup yields CDR1 SQVTM and CDR2 ANQGSEA. This CDR3 spans 12 amino acids. Trimming removed 0 bases from V and 8 bases from J, with 8 bases in between. DNA of the CDR3: TGCAGCGTTGAAGATTCAGGGGATGAGCAGTTCTTC. Its protein is CSVEDSGDEQFF.

V gene TRBV7-3 combines with J gene TRBJ2-1; 7 positions agree with TRBD1. The CDR3 extends over 15 amino acids. V gave up 0 bases and J gave up 5 bases; unmatched junction bases: 4. Germline CDR1 reads SGHTA; CDR2 reads FQGTGA. The CDR3 here is CASSLTTGSHNEQFF. The CDR3 DNA reads as TGTGCCAGCAGCTTAACGACAGGGTCCCACAATGAGCAGTTCTTC.

This chain links TRBV4-1 with TRBJ2-1; TRBD2 matches at 11 bases. Losses at the gene ends were 6 bases for V and 9 bases for J; bases not matched to a gene: 10. The CDR3 extends over 15 amino acids. Per germline, CDR1 MGHRA and CDR2 YSYEKL. CDR3 loop: CASSRTSGRTSEQFF. The CDR3 DNA reads as TGCGCCAGCAGTCGTACTAGCGGGAGAACGAGTGAGCAGTTCTTC.

J is TRBJ1-2 and V is TRBV4-1, with D perhaps TRBD1 (5 bases). The CDR3 sequence is 17 residues long. Germline V gene data show CDR1 as MGHRA and CDR2 as YSYEKL. Deletions cut 4 bases from V and 4 bases from J, with 22 bases between. CDR3 in DNA: TGCGCCAGCAGCCGACCACTTACAGGTCCGGGGGGCTATGGCTACACCTTC. As protein: CASSRPLTGPGGYGYTF.

The rearrangement uses TRBV15 and TRBJ2-7; 7 bases align to TRBD2. Germline values: CDR1 LNHNV, CDR2 YYDKDF (reference sequence). The CDR3 has 14 residues. V shed 3 bases, J shed 5 bases, and the junction held 7 bases outside the gene matches. The CDR3 region is CATSRFTSGNEQYF. In nucleotides, the CDR3 is TGTGCCACCAGCAGGTTTACAAGCGGGAACGAGCAGTACTTC.

DNA for the CDR3: TGTGCCCAGGGCCCTTGGCAGCCCCAGCATTTT. It yields the protein CAQGPWQPQHF. The rearrangement uses TRBV10-3 and TRBJ1-5; weak D call: TRBD1 (5 bases). This CDR3 comprises 11 residues. The V gene's germline CDR1 is ENHRY and CDR2 SYGVKD. Between the trimmed V and J ends, which lost 11 bases and 7 bases, there was a span of 12 bases.

This sequence joins TRBV5-4 and TRBJ2-2; D may be TRBD2 (6 bases). Germline loops: CDR1 SGHNT, CDR2 YYREEE (reference sequence). This CDR3 region has 16 residues. The ends were cut back, 0 bases at V and 6 bases at J, with 15 bases in the middle. CDR3 residues: CASSLDPRETPGELFF. CDR3 nucleotide sequence: TGTGCCAGCAGCTTGGATCCCCGGGAGACTCCCGGGGAGCTGTTTTTT.

This sequence joins TRBV7-9 and TRBJ1-3; D is undetermined. The CDR3 totals 17 residues. The V end lost 5 bases, the J end lost 2 bases, and 19 bases lay between the germline ends. Germline lookup yields CDR1 SEHNR and CDR2 FQNEAQ (reference sequence). The CDR3 is CASSVLSPEMAGNTIYF. Here the CDR3 DNA reads TGTGCCAGCAGCGTTTTGTCCCCAGAAATGGCTGGAAACACCATATATTTT.

V usage is TRBV7-3 and J usage is TRBJ2-1, with D possibly TRBD2 on 5 matching bases. CDR1 and CDR2 from the germline V gene are SGHTA and FQGTGA. There are 16 residues in the CDR3. Trimming stripped 2 bases from V and 0 bases from J, with 11 bases between. CDR3 DNA sequence: TGTGCCAGCAGCTTACGGCGGGCCCTCTCCTACAATGAGCAGTTCTTC. This encodes CASSLRRALSYNEQFF.

The chain is built from TRBV5-1 and TRBJ2-1; D is unclear. CDR1 is SGHRS and CDR2 is YFSETQ in the germline V gene. The ends were cut back, 0 bases at V and 4 bases at J, with 8 bases in the middle. The CDR3 loop spans 14 amino acids. The CDR3, as DNA: TGCGCCAGCAGCTTGGCTAGTGAATACAATGAGCAGTTCTTC. Protein: CASSLASEYNEQFF.

The V and J genes are TRBV7-9 and TRBJ2-4; unclear D gene. This CDR3 has 12 amino acids. The germline V gene has CDR1 SEHNR and CDR2 FQNEAQ (reference sequence). V was cut by 5 bases and J by 7 bases, with 9 bases left in between. The CDR3 reads CASSQDGNIQYF. Written as DNA, the CDR3 is TGTGCCAGCAGCCAGGATGGGAACATTCAGTACTTC.

The rearrangement links TRBV28 to TRBJ2-7, with D unresolved. CDR1 is MDHEN, CDR2 SYDVKM, per germline. This CDR3 is 16 amino acids long. V was clipped by 6 bases and J by 0 bases, with 18 bases between them. CDR3 DNA: TGTGCCAGCAGCCTATCTTCTCACGCGTTCTCCTACGAGCAGTACTTC. Residues: CASSLSSHAFSYEQYF.